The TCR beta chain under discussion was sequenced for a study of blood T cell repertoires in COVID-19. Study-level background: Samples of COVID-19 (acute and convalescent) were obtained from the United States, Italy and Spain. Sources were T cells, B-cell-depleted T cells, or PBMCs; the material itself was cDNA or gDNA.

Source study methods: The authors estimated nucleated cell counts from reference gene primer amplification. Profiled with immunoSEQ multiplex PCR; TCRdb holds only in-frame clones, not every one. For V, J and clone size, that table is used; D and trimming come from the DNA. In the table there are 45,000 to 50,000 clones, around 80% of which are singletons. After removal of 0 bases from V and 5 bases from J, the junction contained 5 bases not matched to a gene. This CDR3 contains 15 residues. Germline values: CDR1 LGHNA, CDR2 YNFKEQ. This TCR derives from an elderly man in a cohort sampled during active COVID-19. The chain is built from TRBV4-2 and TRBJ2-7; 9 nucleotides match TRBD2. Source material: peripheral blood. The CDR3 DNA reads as TGTGCCAGCAGCCAAGATCTAGCGGGGAGAAACGAGCAGTACTTC. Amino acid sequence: CASSQDLAGRNEQYF.